This T cell receptor beta chain was identified during a study of blood T cell repertoires in COVID-19. At the level of the study: COVID-19 samples collected from the United States, Italy and Spain covered acute and convalescent phases. PBMCs, B-cell-depleted T cells, or T cells were the source of the cDNA or gDNA that made up the material.

Source study methods: Amplifying reference gene primers gave estimates of nucleated cell counts. Measured with immunoSEQ multiplex PCR; TCRdb has only the in-frame clones, and not every one. V, J and clone size are taken as reported in that table, and D and trimming were inferred from the DNA itself. Altogether a few hundred thousand clones are present, around 89% being singletons, with the ten largest covering 0.95% to 1.5%. V lost 4 bases and J 8 bases, leaving 21 bases between the germline ends. This CDR3 has 15 amino acids. Germline loops: CDR1 SGDLS, CDR2 YYNGEE. The clonotype was recovered from a man aged 40-50 years with acute or convalescent COVID-19. The chain joins TRBV9 to TRBJ1-2; D unresolved. The sequenced sample consisted of peripheral blood. For the CDR3, the DNA is TGTGCCAGCAGCTTCAACGACTTCGGGGTTGCCGGCTACACCTTC. This gives the protein CASSFNDFGVAGYTF. Using reference TRBV9 and TRBJ1-2 for the parts outside the CDR3, the full variable domain is DSGVTQTPKHLITATGQRVTLRCSPRSGDLSVYWYQQSLDQGLQFLIQYYNGEERAKGNILERFSAQQFPDLHSELNLSSLELGDSALYFCASSFNDFGVAGYTFGSGTRLTVV.